In this sample, the clone carrying this TCR beta chain turned up a few times. Recruitment covered roughly 24 US areas and drew participants whose ages spanned about 18 to 90 years. Participants' own reports of clinical history determined their cohort assignment. Authors' methods: Counts of nucleated cells, estimated from reference gene primer amplification, were obtained. The assay was immunoSEQ multiplex PCR, and TCRdb's table has in-frame clones only and misses some. That table supplies the V and J calls and clone size; D and trimming were determined from the DNA. The repertoire includes about 400,000 clones, over 75% of them detected once, and more than 0.85% sits in the top ten. This sample is drawn from a study of blood T cell repertoires in COVID-19. Sequences were obtained from PBMCs or T cells enriched from blood (not recorded which). The source of this sequence is a woman under 40 with acute COVID-19.

CDR3 sequence reads: CASSEGGNEQFF. The DNA of the CDR3 is TGTGCCAGCAGTGAGGGAGGAAATGAGCAGTTCTTC. The V call is TRBV2, the J call TRBJ2-1; tentatively, D is TRBD2 (6 bases). The CDR3 runs 12 residues. Trimming removed 3 bases from V and 7 bases from J, with 7 bases in between. Germline CDR1 is SNHLY and CDR2 is FYNNEI. The entire variable domain, with the rest obtained from reference TRBV2 and TRBJ2-1, is as follows: EPEVTQTPSHQVTQMGQEVILRCVPISNHLYFYWYRQILGQKVEFLVSFYNNEISEKSEIFDDQFSVERPDGSNFTLKIRSTKLEDSAMYFCASSEGGNEQFFGPGTRLTVL.